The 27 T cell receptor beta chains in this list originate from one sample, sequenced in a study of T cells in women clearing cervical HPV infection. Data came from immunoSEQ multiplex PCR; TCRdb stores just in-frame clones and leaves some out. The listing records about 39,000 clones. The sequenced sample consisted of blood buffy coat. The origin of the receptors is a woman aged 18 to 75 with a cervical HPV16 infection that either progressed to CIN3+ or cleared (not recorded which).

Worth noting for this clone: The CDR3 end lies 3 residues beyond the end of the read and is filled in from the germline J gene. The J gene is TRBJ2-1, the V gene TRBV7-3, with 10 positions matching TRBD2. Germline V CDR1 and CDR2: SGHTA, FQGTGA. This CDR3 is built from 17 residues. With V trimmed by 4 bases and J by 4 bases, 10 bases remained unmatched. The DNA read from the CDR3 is TGTGCCAGCAGCTGGCCGAGAAGGACTAGCGGTTACAATGAG. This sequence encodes CASSWPRRTSGYNE. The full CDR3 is CASSWPRRTSGYNEQFF.

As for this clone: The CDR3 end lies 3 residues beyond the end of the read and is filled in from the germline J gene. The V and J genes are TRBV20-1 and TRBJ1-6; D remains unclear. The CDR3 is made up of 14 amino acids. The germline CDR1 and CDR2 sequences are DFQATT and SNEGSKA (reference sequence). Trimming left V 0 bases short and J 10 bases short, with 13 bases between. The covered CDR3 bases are TGCAGTGCTAGAGATTCGGGGTCGGGGTCACCC. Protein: CSARDSGSGSP. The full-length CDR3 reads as CSARDSGSGSPLHF.

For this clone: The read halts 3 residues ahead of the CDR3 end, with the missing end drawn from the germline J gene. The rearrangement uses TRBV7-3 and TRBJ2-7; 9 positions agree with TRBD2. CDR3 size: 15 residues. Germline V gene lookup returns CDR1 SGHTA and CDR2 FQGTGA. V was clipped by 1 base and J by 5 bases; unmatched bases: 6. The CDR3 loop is CASSLSGGAKNEQYF. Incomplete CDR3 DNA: TGTGCCAGCAGCTTAAGCGGGGGGGCCAAGAACGAG.

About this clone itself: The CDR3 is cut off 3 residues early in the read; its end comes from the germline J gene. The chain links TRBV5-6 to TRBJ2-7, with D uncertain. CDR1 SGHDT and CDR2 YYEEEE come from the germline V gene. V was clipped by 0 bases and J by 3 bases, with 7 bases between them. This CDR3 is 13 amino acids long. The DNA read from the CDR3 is TGTGCCAGCAGCTTGGAGATCGGCTACGAG. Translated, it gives CASSLEIGYE. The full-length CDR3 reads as CASSLEIGYEQYF.

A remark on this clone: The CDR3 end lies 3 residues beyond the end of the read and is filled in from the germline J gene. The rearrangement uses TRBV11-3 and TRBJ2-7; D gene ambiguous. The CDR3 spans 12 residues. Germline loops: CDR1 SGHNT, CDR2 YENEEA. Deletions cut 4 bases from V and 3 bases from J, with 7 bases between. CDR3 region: CASSSQDYEQYF. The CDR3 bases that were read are TGTGCCAGCAGCTCGCAGGACTACGAG.

This CDR3 is CASRRGEGGPDTQYF. CDR3 DNA (partial): TGCGCCAGCAGGCGGGGAGAGGGAGGTCCAGATACG. This rearrangement joins TRBV4-1 to TRBJ2-3, with D maybe TRBD2 (6 bases). The CDR3 extends 3 residues past the end of the read, so its final part is completed from the germline J gene. The germline V gene has CDR1 MGHRA and CDR2 YSYEKL. The CDR3 consists of 15 residues. V gave up 6 bases and J gave up 4 bases, with 17 bases separating them.

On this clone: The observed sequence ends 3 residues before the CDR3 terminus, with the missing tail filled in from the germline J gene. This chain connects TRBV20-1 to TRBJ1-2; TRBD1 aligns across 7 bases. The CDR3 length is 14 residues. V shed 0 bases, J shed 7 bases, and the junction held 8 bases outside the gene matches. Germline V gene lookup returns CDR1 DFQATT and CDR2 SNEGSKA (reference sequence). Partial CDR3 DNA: TGCAGTGCTAGAGATTACAGGGGAGCCATTGGC. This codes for CSARDYRGAIG. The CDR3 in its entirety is CSARDYRGAIGYTF.

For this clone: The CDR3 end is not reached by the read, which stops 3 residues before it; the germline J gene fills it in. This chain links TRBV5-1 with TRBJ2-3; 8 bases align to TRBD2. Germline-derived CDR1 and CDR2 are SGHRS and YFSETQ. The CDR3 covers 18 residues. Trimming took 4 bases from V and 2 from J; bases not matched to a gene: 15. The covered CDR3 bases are TGCGCCAGCAGCCTTTCTTCGGCGGGGGGCGCTCCCACAGATACG. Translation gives CASSLSSAGGAPTDT. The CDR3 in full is CASSLSSAGGAPTDTQYF.

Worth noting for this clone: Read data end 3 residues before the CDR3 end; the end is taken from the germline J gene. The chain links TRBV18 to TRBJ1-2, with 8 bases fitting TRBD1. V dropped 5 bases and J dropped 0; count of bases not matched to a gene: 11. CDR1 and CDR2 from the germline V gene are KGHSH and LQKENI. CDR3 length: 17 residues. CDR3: CASSFSDREGPNYGYTF. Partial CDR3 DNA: TGTGCCAGCTCATTCTCGGACAGGGAAGGGCCTAACTATGGC.

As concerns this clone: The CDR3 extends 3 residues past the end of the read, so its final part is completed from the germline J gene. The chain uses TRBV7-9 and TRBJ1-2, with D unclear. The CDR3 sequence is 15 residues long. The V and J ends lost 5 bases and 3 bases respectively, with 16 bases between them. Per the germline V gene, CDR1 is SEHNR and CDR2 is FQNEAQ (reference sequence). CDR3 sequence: CASSNLKTVHYGYTF. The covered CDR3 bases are TGTGCCAGCAGCAACCTGAAAACAGTCCACTATGGC.

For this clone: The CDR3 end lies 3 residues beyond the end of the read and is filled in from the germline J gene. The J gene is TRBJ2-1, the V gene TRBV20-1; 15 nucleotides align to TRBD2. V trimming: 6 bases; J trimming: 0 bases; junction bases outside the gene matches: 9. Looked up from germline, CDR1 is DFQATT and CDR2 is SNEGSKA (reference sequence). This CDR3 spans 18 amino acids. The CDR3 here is CSAFTGTSGGSSYNEQFF. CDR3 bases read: TGCAGTGCGTTTACTGGGACTAGCGGGGGGAGCTCCTACAATGAG.

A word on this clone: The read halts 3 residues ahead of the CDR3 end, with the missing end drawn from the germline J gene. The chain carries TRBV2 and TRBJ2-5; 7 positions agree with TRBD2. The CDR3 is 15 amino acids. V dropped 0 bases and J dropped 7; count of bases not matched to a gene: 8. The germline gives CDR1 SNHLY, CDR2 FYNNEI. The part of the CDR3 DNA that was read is TGTGCCAGCAGTGAAGCGCTTGCGGGGGTGGGGACC. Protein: CASSEALAGVGT. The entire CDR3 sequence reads CASSEALAGVGTQYF.

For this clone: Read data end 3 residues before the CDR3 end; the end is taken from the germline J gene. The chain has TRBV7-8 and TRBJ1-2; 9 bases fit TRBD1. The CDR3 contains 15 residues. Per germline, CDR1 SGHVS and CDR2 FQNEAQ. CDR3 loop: CASSSSGTGIGGYTF. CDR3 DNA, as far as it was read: TGTGCCAGCAGCTCCTCCGGGACAGGGATTGGGGGC.

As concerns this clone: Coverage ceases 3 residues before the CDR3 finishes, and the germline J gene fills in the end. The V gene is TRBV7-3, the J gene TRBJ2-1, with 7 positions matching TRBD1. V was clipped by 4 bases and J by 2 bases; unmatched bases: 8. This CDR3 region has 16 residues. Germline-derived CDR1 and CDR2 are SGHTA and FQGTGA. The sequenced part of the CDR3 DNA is TGTGCCAGCAGCTCAAGGACAGGATTGACCTACAATGAG. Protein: CASSSRTGLTYNE. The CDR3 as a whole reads CASSSRTGLTYNEQFF. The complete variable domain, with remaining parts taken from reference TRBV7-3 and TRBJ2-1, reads GAGVSQTPSNKVTEKGKYVELRCDPISGHTALYWYRQSLGQGPEFLIYFQGTGAADDSGLPNDRFFAVRPEGSVSTLKIQRTERGDSAVYLCASSSRTGLTYNEQFFGPGTRLTVL.

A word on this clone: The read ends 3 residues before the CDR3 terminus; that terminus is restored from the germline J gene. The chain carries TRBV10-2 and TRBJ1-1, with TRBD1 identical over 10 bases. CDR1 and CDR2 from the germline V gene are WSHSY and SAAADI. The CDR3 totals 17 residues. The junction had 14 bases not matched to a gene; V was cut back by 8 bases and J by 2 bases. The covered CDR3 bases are TGCGCCAGCCGGGGCCTTCAGGGACAGGGGAAAAACACTGAA. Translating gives CASRGLQGQGKNTE. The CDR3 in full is CASRGLQGQGKNTEAFF.

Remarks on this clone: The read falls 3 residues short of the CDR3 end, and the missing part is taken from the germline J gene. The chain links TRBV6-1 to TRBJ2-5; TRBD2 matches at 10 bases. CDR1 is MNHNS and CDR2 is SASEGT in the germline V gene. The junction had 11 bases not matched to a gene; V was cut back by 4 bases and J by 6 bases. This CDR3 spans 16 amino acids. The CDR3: CASSASGGASSKTQYF. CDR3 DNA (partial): TGTGCCAGCAGTGCAAGCGGGGGGGCTAGCAGTAAGACC.

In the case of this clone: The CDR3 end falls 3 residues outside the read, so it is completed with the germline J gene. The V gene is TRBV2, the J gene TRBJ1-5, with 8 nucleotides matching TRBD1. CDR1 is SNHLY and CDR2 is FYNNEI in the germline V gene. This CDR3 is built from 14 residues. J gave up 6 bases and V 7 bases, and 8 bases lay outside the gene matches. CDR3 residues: CASNLDRVAQPQHF. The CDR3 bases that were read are TGTGCCAGCAACTTGGACAGGGTGGCTCAGCCC.

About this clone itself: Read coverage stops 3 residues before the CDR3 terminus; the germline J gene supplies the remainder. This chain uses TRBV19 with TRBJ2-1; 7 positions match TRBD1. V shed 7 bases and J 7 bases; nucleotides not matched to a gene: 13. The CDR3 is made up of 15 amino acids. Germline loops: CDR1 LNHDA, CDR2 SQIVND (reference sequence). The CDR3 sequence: CASKLTGWKGNEQFF. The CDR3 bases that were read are TGTGCCAGTAAACTGACAGGGTGGAAGGGAAATGAG.

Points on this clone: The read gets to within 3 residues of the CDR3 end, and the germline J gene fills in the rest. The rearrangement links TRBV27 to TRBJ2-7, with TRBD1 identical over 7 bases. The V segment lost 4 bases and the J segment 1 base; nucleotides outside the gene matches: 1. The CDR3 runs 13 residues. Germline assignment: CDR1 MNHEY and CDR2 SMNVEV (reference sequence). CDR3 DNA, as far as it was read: TGTGCCAGCAGTTGGGGACAGTCCTACGAG. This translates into CASSWGQSYE. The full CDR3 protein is CASSWGQSYEQYF.

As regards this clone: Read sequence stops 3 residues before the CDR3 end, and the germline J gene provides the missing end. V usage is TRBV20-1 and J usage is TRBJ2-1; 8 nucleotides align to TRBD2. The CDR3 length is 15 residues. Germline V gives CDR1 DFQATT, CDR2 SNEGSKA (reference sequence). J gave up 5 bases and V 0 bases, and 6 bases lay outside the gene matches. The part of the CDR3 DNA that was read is TGCAGTGCTAGAGATCTGCGGCGGGGGGACAATGAG. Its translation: CSARDLRRGDNE. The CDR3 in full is CSARDLRRGDNEQFF.

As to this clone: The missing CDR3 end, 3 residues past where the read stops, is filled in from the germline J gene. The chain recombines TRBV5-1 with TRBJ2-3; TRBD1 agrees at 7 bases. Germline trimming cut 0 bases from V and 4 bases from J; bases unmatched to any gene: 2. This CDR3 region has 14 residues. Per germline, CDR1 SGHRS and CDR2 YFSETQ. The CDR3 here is CASSLGTGSDTQYF. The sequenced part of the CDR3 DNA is TGCGCCAGCAGCTTGGGGACAGGATCAGATACG.

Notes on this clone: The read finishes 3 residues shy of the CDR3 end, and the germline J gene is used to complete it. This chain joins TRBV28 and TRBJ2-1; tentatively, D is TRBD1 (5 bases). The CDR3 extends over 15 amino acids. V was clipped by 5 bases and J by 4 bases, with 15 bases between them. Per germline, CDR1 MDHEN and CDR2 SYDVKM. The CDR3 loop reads CASSRSQGKYNEQFF. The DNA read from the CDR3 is TGTGCCAGCAGTAGAAGTCAGGGCAAGTACAATGAG.

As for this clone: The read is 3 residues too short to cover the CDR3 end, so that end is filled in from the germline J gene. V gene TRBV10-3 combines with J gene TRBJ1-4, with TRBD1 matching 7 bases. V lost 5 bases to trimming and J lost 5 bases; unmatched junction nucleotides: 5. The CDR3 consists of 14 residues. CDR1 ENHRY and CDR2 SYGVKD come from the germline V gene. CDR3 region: CAISPTGINEKLFF. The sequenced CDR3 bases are TGTGCCATCAGTCCGACAGGGATAAATGAAAAA.

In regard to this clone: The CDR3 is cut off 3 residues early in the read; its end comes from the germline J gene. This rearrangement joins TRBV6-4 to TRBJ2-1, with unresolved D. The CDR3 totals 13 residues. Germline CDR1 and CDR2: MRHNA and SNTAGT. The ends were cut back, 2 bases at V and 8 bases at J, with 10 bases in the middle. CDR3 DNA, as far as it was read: TGTGCCAGCAGTGACAGGGCTCAGGATGAG. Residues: CASSDRAQDE. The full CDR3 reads CASSDRAQDEQFF.

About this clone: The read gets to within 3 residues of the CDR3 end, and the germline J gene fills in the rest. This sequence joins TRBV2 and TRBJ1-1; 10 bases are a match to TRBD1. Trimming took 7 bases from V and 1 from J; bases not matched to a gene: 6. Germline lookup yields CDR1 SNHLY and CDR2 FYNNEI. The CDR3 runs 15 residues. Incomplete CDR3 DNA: TGTGCCAGCACCCAGGACAGGGGGGGGAACACTGAA. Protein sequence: CASTQDRGGNTE. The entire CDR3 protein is CASTQDRGGNTEAFF.

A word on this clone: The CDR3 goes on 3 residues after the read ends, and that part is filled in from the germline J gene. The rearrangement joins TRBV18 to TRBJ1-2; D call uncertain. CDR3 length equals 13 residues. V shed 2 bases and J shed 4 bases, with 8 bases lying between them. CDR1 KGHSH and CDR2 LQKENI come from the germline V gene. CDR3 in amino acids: CASSPRAIYGYTF. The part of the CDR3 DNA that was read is TGTGCCAGCTCACCAAGGGCAATCTATGGC.

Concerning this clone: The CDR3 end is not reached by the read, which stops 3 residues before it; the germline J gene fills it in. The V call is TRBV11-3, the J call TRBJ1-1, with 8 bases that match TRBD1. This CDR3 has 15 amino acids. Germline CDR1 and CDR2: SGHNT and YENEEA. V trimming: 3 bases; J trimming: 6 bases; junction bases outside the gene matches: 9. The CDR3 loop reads CASSFSGTGAPEAFF. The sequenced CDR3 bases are TGTGCCAGCAGCTTTTCCGGGACAGGTGCCCCTGAA.